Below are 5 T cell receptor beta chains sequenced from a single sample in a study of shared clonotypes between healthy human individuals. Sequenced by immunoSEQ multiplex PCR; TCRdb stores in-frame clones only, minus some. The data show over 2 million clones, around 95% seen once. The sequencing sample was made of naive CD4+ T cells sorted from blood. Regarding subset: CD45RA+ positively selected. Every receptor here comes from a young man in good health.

In DNA form, the CDR3 reads TGTGCCAGCAGACAAACGGGGGCCCACGAGCAGTACTTC. This translates into CASRQTGAHEQYF. This chain uses TRBV6-6 with TRBJ2-7; the D call may be TRBD1 or TRBD2 (6 bases each). V lost 6 bases and J lost 5, with 14 bases in between. CDR3 size: 13 residues. Per germline, CDR1 MNHNY and CDR2 SVGAGI (reference sequence).

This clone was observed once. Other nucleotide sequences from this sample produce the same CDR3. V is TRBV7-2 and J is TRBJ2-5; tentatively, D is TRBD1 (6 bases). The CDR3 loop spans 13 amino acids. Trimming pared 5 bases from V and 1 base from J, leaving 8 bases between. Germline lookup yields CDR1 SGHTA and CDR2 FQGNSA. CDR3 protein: CASSLRGQETQYF. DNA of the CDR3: TGTGCCAGCAGCCTCAGGGGCCAAGAGACCCAGTACTTC.

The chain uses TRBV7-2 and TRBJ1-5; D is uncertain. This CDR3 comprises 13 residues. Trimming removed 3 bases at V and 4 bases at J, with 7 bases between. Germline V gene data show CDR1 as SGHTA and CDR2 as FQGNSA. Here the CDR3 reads CASSFTENQPQHF. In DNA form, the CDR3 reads TGTGCCAGCAGCTTTACAGAAAATCAGCCCCAGCATTTT.

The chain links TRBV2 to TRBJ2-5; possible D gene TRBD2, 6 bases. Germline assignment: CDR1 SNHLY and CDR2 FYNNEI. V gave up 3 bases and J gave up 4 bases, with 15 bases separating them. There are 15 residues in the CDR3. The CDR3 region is CASSERDSPAETQYF. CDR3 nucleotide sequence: TGTGCCAGCAGTGAGCGGGACTCCCCGGCAGAGACCCAGTACTTC. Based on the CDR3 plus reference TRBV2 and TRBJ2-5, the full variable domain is EPEVTQTPSHQVTQMGQEVILRCVPISNHLYFYWYRQILGQKVEFLVSFYNNEISEKSEIFDDQFSVERPDGSNFTLKIRSTKLEDSAMYFCASSERDSPAETQYFGPGTRLLVL.

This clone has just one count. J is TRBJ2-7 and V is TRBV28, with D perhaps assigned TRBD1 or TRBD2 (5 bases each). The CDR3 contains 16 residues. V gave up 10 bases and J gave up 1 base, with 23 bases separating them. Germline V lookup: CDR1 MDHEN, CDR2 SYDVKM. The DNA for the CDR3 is TGTGCCACGAATATCGAGTGGGGGTCCGCGTCCTACGAGCAGTACTTC. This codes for CATNIEWGSASYEQYF. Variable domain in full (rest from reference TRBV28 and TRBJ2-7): DVKVTQSSRYLVKRTGEKVFLECVQDMDHENMFWYRQDPGLGLRLIYFSYDVKMKEKGDIPEGYSVSREKKERFSLILESASTNQTSMYLCATNIEWGSASYEQYFGPGTRLTVT.